This T cell receptor (beta chain) was captured in a study of CD8+ T cells in alopecia areata. Study at large: Percent of scalp involved defined treated patients' severity scores.

This clone was counted between two and nine times. cDNA reverse transcribed from extracted RNA served as the sequencing template. Using immunoSEQ multiplex PCR, the repertoire was profiled, and TCRdb retains in-frame clones only, with some absent. The sample shows approximately 220,000 clones, 35% to 45% of them seen only once. This CDR3 comprises 13 residues. Trimming took 3 bases from V and 3 from J, leaving 8 bases between them. Germline V lookup: CDR1 SGHDN, CDR2 FVKESK. Documented treatment: oral pan-JAK inhibitor, 5-10 mg twice daily. Punch biopsies of lesional scalp, plus peripheral blood, were taken from alopecia areata patients. PBMC-derived CD4+ and CD8+ T cells were sorted.

The chain couples TRBV14 to TRBJ1-1; D not certain. The receptor comes from a human donor with alopecia areata. The starting material was CD4+ T cells sorted from blood, obtained around week 34, from a patient treated with tofacitinib. The CDR3 sequence: CASSQDLDTEAFF. The CDR3 nucleotides are TGTGCCAGCAGCCAGGACCTGGACACTGAAGCTTTCTTT.